These T cell receptor beta chains were read from a single sample in a study of Ad26.COV2.S vaccination and SARS-CoV-2 variants. Measured with immunoSEQ multiplex PCR; TCRdb has only the in-frame clones, and not every one. Of about half a million clones listed, 80% to 90% are singletons. The material was peripheral blood, obtained in a trial of Ad26.COV2.S vaccine versus placebo. These receptors all stem from a person aged 18-60 years who received the Ad26.COV2.S COVID-19 vaccine or a placebo. Both conserved end residues are trimmed from each CDR3. D genes are given only for firm matches.

TRBJ2-7 | TRBV28 | NA | ASSLRGIRVPTDEQY
TRBJ1-1 | TRBV29-1 | TRBD1 | STSPGQGAPNTEAF
TRBJ1-6 | TRBV19 | TRBD1 | ASSPRGQGSPLH
TRBJ1-4 | TRBV6-5 | NA | ASSYSTKLF
TRBJ1-1 | TRBV18 | NA | ASSGHRHTEAF
TRBJ1-1 | TRBV13 | NA | ASSLGIEAF
TRBJ1-2 | TRBV5-1 | NA | ASSTSTGIYGYT
TRBJ1-4 | TRBV7-9 | TRBD1 | ASSAAGTVNEKLF
TRBJ1-5 | TRBV6-6 | NA | ASKGDAGQPQH
TRBJ2-5 | TRBV5-4 | NA | ASSTPQGFKAQY
TRBJ2-1 | TRBV18 | TRBD1 | ASSPQTGNPYNEQF
TRBJ1-4 | TRBV6-5 | NA | ASSYSTGGEKLF
TRBJ1-2 | TRBV27 | NA | ASSPYTANYGYT
TRBJ1-2 | TRBV4-1 | NA | ASSQETRVVYYGYT
TRBJ1-5 | TRBV18 | NA | ASSPAQGYQPQH
TRBJ1-3 | TRBV6-5 | NA | ASSYSNRVSGNTIY
TRBJ1-1 | TRBV6-1 | TRBD1 | ASSSRDRFNTEAF
TRBJ2-7 | TRBV2 | NA | ASSAMVGEQY
TRBJ1-2 | TRBV28 | NA | ASSRAASNYGYT
TRBJ2-3 | TRBV24-1 | TRBD2 | ATSVAGADTQY
TRBJ1-3 | TRBV3-1/TRBV3-2 | TRBD1 | ASSQRQGSGNTIY
TRBJ2-1 | TRBV29-1 | NA | SVAGPNNEQF
TRBJ1-1 | TRBV7-3 | NA | ASSLTGGNTEAF
TRBJ1-2 | TRBV29-1 | TRBD1 | SGTGTGGGDYGYT
TRBJ2-7 | TRBV6-5 | TRBD2 | ASSFLAGAPYEQY
TRBJ1-2 | TRBV12-3/TRBV12-4 | NA | ASSTLGSGYT
TRBJ1-1 | TRBV19 | NA | ASSMSPLLTDTEAF
TRBJ1-2 | TRBV12-3/TRBV12-4 | TRBD1 | ASSFTGVYGYT
TRBJ1-2 | TRBV30 | NA | AWSKGGDYGYT
TRBJ2-7 | TRBV5-1 | NA | ASTHTGGTDYEQY
TRBJ1-3 | TRBV28 | NA | ASSFPGRSSGNTIY
TRBJ2-3 | TRBV18 | NA | ASSPTGGGTTDTQY
TRBJ1-6 | TRBV25-1 | NA | ASSERQNSPLH
TRBJ1-4 | TRBV12-3/TRBV12-4 | NA | ASRRDEKLF
TRBJ1-2 | TRBV11-2 | NA | ASSLVGALFYGYT
TRBJ1-1 | TRBV5-8 | NA | ASSFRLGGETEAF
TRBJ2-1 | TRBV19 | NA | ASRRELGGNEQF
TRBJ1-1 | TRBV19 | NA | ASTWGRGNTEAF
TRBJ1-1 | TRBV12-3/TRBV12-4 | NA | ASSLNFNTEAF
TRBJ1-3 | TRBV9 | NA | ASSVAGQRGNTIY
TRBJ1-6 | TRBV6-2/TRBV6-3 | NA | ASSYAGLAPLH
TRBJ2-3 | TRBV7-2 | NA | AGGSLWSTDTQY
TRBJ2-1 | TRBV13 | NA | ASSPDTPESSYNEQF
TRBJ2-1 | TRBV12-3/TRBV12-4 | NA | ASSFVTYNEQF
TRBJ1-2 | TRBV5-4 | TRBD1 | ASSLTTGPGYT
TRBJ2-5 | TRBV19 | NA | ASSINKGQGRETQY
TRBJ2-3 | TRBV7-9 | TRBD1 | ASSPGQGTDTQY
TRBJ1-2 | TRBV7-2 | NA | ASSLVDPGAGTVNYGYT
TRBJ2-7 | TRBV6-5 | NA | ASSYSTAYEQY
TRBJ2-7 | TRBV6-1 | TRBD2 | ASSELAGVFYEQY
TRBJ2-5 | TRBV7-8 | TRBD2 | ASSWLAGGLETQY
TRBJ1-1 | TRBV13 | NA | ASSLWPRAEAF
TRBJ2-3 | TRBV7-9 | NA | ASSLYPQADTQY
TRBJ2-7 | TRBV11-2 | TRBD1 | ASSLTGTYEQY